Sequencing of this T cell receptor beta chain was carried out in a study of OX40 agonist ivuxolimab in advanced cancers. About the study as a whole: Ivuxolimab was a fully human IgG2 agonistic monoclonal antibody targeting the costimulatory receptor OX40 (CD134). Intravenous ivuxolimab was administered to patients every 2 weeks at six dose levels: 0.01, 0.1, 0.3, 1.5, 3 and 10 mg/kg. Among the 52 dose-escalation patients, around 19 had hepatocellular carcinoma, approximately 15 melanoma, 9 renal cell carcinoma and 9 head and neck cancer. In the dose-escalation cohort, roughly four fifths of patients were male, and the mean age was approximately 60 years, with a range of about 23 to 85. Patients were allowed to have had prior anti-PD-1, anti-PD-L1 or anti-CTLA-4 therapy, and around 43% of the dose-escalation patients had been treated with checkpoint inhibitors. Partial responses occurred in three dose-escalation patients: two with cutaneous melanoma and one with hepatocellular carcinoma. The purpose of peripheral TCRbeta sequencing was to test whether ivuxolimab changed TCR sequence diversity and led to clonal T-cell expansion. The paper describes the monotherapy dose-escalation part (N of about 52 patients) of the phase I trial of ivuxolimab.

The germline V gene (reference sequence) gives CDR1 as LNHDA and CDR2 as SQIVND. Taken from cysteine to phenylalanine, the CDR3 has 15 residues. Solely the CDR3 DNA is kept, with 45 bases framed from the first base. V is reduced by 7 bases and J by 4 bases, leaving a spacing of 16 bases between them. Patients with autoimmune disease history or receiving systemic immunosuppression were excluded from the trial. In every dose cohort, peripheral blood was drawn for TCR sequencing at baseline, cycle 4 day 1, and cycle 7 day 1. Samples came from an open-label, multicenter, first-in-human phase I dose-escalation trial of ivuxolimab. Adults with locally advanced or metastatic melanoma, renal cell carcinoma, hepatocellular carcinoma or head and neck squamous cell carcinoma were enrolled in the trial. Before TCR sequencing, CD4+ T cells and CD8+ T cells from peripheral blood were sorted into separate populations.

Genomic DNA was isolated from the sorted cells so that the TCRbeta CDR3 region could be sequenced. The immunoSEQ Assay was used for sequencing of TCRbeta CDR3 regions. TCRdb provides this immuneACCESS table in a form limited to in-frame rearrangements. Some clones are lacking; in checked studies, under half of them reflect an unresolved V gene, and why the rest are absent is not known. Counted in this sample were some 64,000 clones; more than 90% of them appeared once. The leading ten clones occupy 0.62% of the sample. Findings and caveats that apply to the study as a whole: Low levels of normalized T-cell clonal expansion were also seen in some nonresponding patients. Antigen specificity was not determined for the clonally expanded peripheral T cells. At doses of 0.1 to 3.0 mg/kg, clonal expansion of both CD4+ and CD8+ blood T cells was observed from baseline to week 6. After ivuxolimab, more expanded clones were found on average in CD8+ T cells than in CD4+ T cells. Partial responders in the 0.1-3.0 mg/kg groups had among the lowest normalized peripheral clonal expansion, especially among CD8+ T cells.

About this clone: Its antigen is currently not known. No quality values exist for individual bases; no much larger clone is one base distant.

This receptor chain uses TRBV19 and TRBJ1-4; the D segment could be TRBD1, given 6 matching bases. This receptor was obtained from an adult with an advanced solid tumor such as melanoma, head and neck, liver or kidney cancer. Sequencing used CD4+ or CD8+ T cells sorted from blood, obtained in a trial of the OX40 agonist ivuxolimab. The CDR3 region has the sequence CASTTGTSHNEKLFF. The sequenced DNA: TGTGCCAGTACCACTGGGACATCCCATAATGAAAAACTGTTTTTT.